A selection of T cell receptor beta chains follows, all from one sample in a study of shared clonotypes between healthy human individuals. The data were produced by immunoSEQ multiplex PCR, yet TCRdb's version contains in-frame clones alone and is incomplete. The sample contains more than 1,200,000 clones, approximately 98.5% of which appear only once. Specimen: naive CD4+ T cells sorted from blood. The source is a young man in good health. CDR3s include the opening cysteine and the closing phenylalanine or tryptophan. Each record gives: J gene, D gene, V gene, clone size, CDR3 DNA, CDR3 protein. D genes are given only for firm matches. The listing skips clone size in some rows; elsewhere it reads once, few, many or a size class.

TRBJ1-1	-	TRBV30	once	TGTGCCTGGAGTGTGTGGGTAGGCACTGAAGCTTTCTTT	CAWSVWVGTEAFF
TRBJ2-5	-	TRBV29-1	-	TGCAGCGTTGTGAAGGGTCATCAAGAGACCCAGTACTTC	CSVVKGHQETQYF
TRBJ1-5	TRBD1	TRBV19	-	TGTGCCAGTAGTGCGACAGGGACCTTCAATCAGCCCCAGCATTTT	CASSATGTFNQPQHF
TRBJ2-3	-	TRBV11-2	-	TGTGCCAGCAGCTTAGGGAGGAAGGATACGCAGTATTTT	CASSLGRKDTQYF
TRBJ2-3	TRBD1	TRBV9	-	TGTGCCAGCAGCGTAGGGGGACAGGGCCCAGATACGCAGTATTTT	CASSVGGQGPDTQYF
TRBJ1-5	-	TRBV6-1	-	TGTGCCAGCAGTGCCCTTGGAGGGGCGTTTCAGCCCCAGCATTTT	CASSALGGAFQPQHF
TRBJ2-7	TRBD2	TRBV11-2	-	TGTGCCAGCAGCTTAGCGGGAGGGCCCTCCCCGCAGTACTTC	CASSLAGGPSPQYF
TRBJ2-7	-	TRBV9	-	TGTGCCAGCAGCGTAGGGTCGTCCCCCTACGAGCAGTACTTC	CASSVGSSPYEQYF
TRBJ1-5	-	TRBV23-1	-	TGCGCCAGCAGTCACAGGGTCTCTCAGCCCCAGCATTTT	CASSHRVSQPQHF
TRBJ2-1	TRBD2	TRBV14	-	TGTGCCAGCAGCCTCGCCGGGACTAGGGGACATGAGCAGTTCTTC	CASSLAGTRGHEQFF
TRBJ1-2	-	TRBV5-1	-	TGCGCCAGCAGCTTGGAGGGGTTCTATGGCTACACCTTC	CASSLEGFYGYTF
TRBJ2-5	-	TRBV7-9	-	TGTGCCAGCACCCATGAGAGGGGAGAGACCCAGTACTTC	CASTHERGETQYF
TRBJ1-1	-	TRBV19	once	TGTGCCAGTATGGGTTTCGACGGTGGGGACACTGAAGCTTTCTTT	CASMGFDGGDTEAFF
TRBJ1-5	-	TRBV29-1	once	TGCAGCGTTGTACTGGATCGGGGCAATCAGCCCCAGCATTTT	CSVVLDRGNQPQHF
TRBJ2-2	-	TRBV28	-	TGTGCCAGCAGGGCCCGGGACGGGGAGCTGTTTTTT	CASRARDGELFF
TRBJ2-7	TRBD2	TRBV28	-	TGTGCCAGCAGATCTATAGCGGGACGACTTTTGCCTTACGAGCAGTACTTC	CASRSIAGRLLPYEQYF